A selection of T cell receptor beta chains follows, all from one sample in a study of beta chain features in type 1 diabetes. Method: immunoSEQ multiplex PCR; TCRdb's copy keeps in-frame clones and lacks some. This sample carries approximately 260,000 clones, 24% of them seen once, and the ten largest clones take 0.012%. The material sequenced was naive CD4+ T cells from blood. These receptors originate from a woman aged 25 to 39 with type 1 diabetes. The CDR3 runs from the conserved cysteine through the conserved F or W. D genes are given only for firm matches. Expanded clones get a size class; other rows say once, few or many, or leave the size out.

J gene: TRBJ1-5; D gene: .; clone size: few; V gene: TRBV4-1; CDR3 protein: CASSQVDRGYQPQHF; CDR3 DNA: TGCGCCAGCAGCCAAGTGGACCGAGGGTATCAGCCCCAGCATTTT
J gene: TRBJ1-5; D gene: .; clone size: few; V gene: TRBV30; CDR3 protein: CALGASSQPQHF; CDR3 DNA: TGTGCTCTTGGGGCGTCAAGCCAGCCCCAGCATTTT
J gene: TRBJ1-5; D gene: .; clone size: few; V gene: TRBV14; CDR3 protein: CASSPGFGQPQHF; CDR3 DNA: TGTGCCAGCAGTCCAGGATTCGGACAGCCCCAGCATTTT
J gene: TRBJ2-2; D gene: .; clone size: .; V gene: TRBV6-4; CDR3 protein: CASSEWLATGELFF; CDR3 DNA: TGTGCCAGCAGTGAATGGCTAGCCACCGGGGAGCTGTTTTTT
J gene: TRBJ2-7; D gene: TRBD2; clone size: .; V gene: TRBV20-1; CDR3 protein: CSALTGGEQYF; CDR3 DNA: TGCAGTGCCCTCACGGGAGGCGAGCAGTACTTC
J gene: TRBJ2-1; D gene: TRBD2; clone size: .; V gene: TRBV25-1; CDR3 protein: CASSERRLADQFF; CDR3 DNA: TGTGCCAGCAGTGAACGGAGACTAGCGGACCAGTTCTTC
J gene: TRBJ2-5; D gene: .; clone size: .; V gene: TRBV5-6; CDR3 protein: CASSFRTFRETQYF; CDR3 DNA: TGTGCCAGCAGCTTCCGGACTTTCCGGGAGACCCAGTACTTC
J gene: TRBJ1-5; D gene: .; clone size: .; V gene: TRBV28; CDR3 protein: CASRPSTGSVNQPQHF; CDR3 DNA: TGTGCCAGCCGTCCATCGACAGGTTCCGTTAATCAGCCCCAGCATTTT
J gene: TRBJ2-7; D gene: TRBD2; clone size: few; V gene: TRBV28; CDR3 protein: CASTPGGEGYEQYF; CDR3 DNA: TGTGCCAGCACCCCCGGGGGGGAGGGCTACGAGCAGTACTTC
J gene: TRBJ2-2; D gene: TRBD2; clone size: few; V gene: TRBV5-4; CDR3 protein: CASSGLSGRATGELFF; CDR3 DNA: TGTGCCAGCAGCGGGCTTAGCGGGAGGGCCACCGGGGAGCTGTTTTTT
J gene: TRBJ1-4; D gene: TRBD1; clone size: few; V gene: TRBV11-2; CDR3 protein: CASSWIGTGSEKLFF; CDR3 DNA: TGTGCCAGCAGTTGGATAGGGACAGGCTCTGAAAAACTGTTTTTT
J gene: TRBJ2-1; D gene: TRBD2; clone size: few; V gene: TRBV18; CDR3 protein: CASSRSSGSNEQFF; CDR3 DNA: TGTGCCAGCTCACGGTCTAGCGGGAGTAATGAGCAGTTCTTC
J gene: TRBJ2-3; D gene: TRBD2; clone size: .; V gene: TRBV29-1; CDR3 protein: CSVEPSGKGDTQYF; CDR3 DNA: TGCAGCGTTGAGCCTAGCGGGAAGGGGGATACGCAGTATTTT